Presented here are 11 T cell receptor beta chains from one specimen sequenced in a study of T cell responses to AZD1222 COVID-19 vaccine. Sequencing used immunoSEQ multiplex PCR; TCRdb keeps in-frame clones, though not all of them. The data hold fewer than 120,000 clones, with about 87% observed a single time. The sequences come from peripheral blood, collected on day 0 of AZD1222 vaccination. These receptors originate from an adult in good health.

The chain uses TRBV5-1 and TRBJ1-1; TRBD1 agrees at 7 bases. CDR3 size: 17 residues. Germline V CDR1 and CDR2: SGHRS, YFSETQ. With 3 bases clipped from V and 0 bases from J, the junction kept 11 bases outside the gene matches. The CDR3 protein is CASSSPPGQNMNTEAFF. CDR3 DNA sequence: TGCGCCAGCAGCTCGCCACCGGGACAGAATATGAACACTGAAGCTTTCTTT.

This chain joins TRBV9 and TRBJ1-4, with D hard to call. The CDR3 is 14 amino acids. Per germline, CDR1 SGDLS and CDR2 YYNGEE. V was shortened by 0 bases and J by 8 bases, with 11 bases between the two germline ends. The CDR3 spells CASSVAIGREKLFF. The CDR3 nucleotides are TGTGCCAGCAGCGTAGCCATAGGTAGGGAAAAACTGTTTTTT.

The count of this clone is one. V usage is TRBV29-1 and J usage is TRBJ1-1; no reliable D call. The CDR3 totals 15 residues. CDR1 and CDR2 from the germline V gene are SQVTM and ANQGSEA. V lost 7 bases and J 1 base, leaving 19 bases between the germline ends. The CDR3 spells CSALPVKVPNTEAFF. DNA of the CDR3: TGCAGCGCTCTCCCTGTGAAGGTTCCGAACACTGAAGCTTTCTTT.

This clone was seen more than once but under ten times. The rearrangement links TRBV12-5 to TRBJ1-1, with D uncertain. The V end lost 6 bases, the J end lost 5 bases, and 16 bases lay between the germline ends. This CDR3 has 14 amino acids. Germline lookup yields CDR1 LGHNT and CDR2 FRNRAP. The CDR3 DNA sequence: TGTGCTAGTGGCAATGACCCCGGAGGGACTGAAGCTTTCTTT. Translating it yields CASGNDPGGTEAFF.

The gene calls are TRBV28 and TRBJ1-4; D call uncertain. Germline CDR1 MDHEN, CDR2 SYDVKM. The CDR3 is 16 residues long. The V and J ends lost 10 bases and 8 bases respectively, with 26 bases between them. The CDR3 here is CAIATAATPASEKLFF. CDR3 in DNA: TGTGCCATAGCGACGGCGGCGACCCCGGCATCCGAAAAACTGTTTTTT.

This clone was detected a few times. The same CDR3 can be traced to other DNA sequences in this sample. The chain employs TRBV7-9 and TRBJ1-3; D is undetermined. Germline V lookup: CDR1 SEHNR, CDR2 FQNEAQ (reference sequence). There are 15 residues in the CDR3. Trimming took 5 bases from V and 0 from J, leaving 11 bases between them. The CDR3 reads CASSPQGASGNTIYF. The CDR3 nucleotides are TGTGCCAGCAGCCCACAAGGAGCCTCTGGAAACACCATATATTTT. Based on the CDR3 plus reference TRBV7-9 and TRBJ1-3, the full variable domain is DTGVSQNPRHKITKRGQNVTFRCDPISEHNRLYWYRQTLGQGPEFLTYFQNEAQLEKSRLLSDRFSAERPKGSFSTLEIQRTEQGDSAMYLCASSPQGASGNTIYFGEGSWLTVV.

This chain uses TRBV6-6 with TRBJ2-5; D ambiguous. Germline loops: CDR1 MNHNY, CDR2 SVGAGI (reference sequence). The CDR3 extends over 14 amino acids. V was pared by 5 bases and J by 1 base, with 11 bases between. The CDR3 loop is CASSPYSTQETQYF. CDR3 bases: TGTGCCAGCAGTCCCTATTCCACCCAAGAGACCCAGTACTTC.

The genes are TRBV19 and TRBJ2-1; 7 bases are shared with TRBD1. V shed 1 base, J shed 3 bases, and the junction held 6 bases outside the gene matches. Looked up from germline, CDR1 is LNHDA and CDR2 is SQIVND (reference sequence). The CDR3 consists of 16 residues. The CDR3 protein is CASSIGFGQVYNEQFF. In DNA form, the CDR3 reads TGTGCCAGTAGTATAGGATTCGGACAGGTCTACAATGAGCAGTTCTTC.

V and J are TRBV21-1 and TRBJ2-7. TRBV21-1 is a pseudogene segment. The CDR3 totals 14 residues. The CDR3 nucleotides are TGTGCCAGCATCCCAAGGTTGGGGAACTACGAGCAGTACTTC. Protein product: CASIPRLGNYEQYF.

The CDR3 sequence: CASSSDRGRQYF. CDR3 DNA: TGTGCCAGCAGCTCCGACAGGGGGCGGCAGTACTTC. The V gene is TRBV7-9, the J gene TRBJ2-7, with 10 bases matching TRBD1. The CDR3 spans 12 residues. After removal of 4 bases from V and 9 bases from J, the junction contained 3 bases not matched to a gene. The germline V gene has CDR1 SEHNR and CDR2 FQNEAQ (reference sequence).

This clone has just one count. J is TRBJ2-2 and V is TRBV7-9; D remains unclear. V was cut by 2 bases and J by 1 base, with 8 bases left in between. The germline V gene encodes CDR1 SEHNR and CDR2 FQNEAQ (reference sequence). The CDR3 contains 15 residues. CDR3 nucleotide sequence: TGTGCCAGCAGCTTAAGACCAGGGAACACCGGGGAGCTGTTTTTT. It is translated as CASSLRPGNTGELFF. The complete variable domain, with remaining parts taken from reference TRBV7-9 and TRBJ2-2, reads DTGVSQNPRHKITKRGQNVTFRCDPISEHNRLYWYRQTLGQGPEFLTYFQNEAQLEKSRLLSDRFSAERPKGSFSTLEIQRTEQGDSAMYLCASSLRPGNTGELFFGEGSRLTVL.